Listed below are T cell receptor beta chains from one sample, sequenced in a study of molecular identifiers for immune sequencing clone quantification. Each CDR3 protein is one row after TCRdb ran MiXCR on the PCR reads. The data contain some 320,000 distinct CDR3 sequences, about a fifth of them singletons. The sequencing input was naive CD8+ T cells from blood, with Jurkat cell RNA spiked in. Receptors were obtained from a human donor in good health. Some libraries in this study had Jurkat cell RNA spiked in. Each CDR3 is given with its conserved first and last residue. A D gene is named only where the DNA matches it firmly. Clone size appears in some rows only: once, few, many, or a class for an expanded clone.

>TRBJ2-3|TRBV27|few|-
TGTGCCAGCAGTTTGGGTTGGGCGGGAGATACGCAGTATTTT
CASSLGWAGDTQYF
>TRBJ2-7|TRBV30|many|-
TGTGCCTGGAGTGTACTAGCTGGTAACGAGCAGTACTTC
CAWSVLAGNEQYF
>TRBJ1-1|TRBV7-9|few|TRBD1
TGTGCCAGCAGAACCGGGACAGGGGGCAAGAAGGACACTGAAGCTTTCTTT
CASRTGTGGKKDTEAFF
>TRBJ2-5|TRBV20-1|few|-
TGCAGTGCTAGGGACTTGTACCAAGAGACCCAGTACTTC
CSARDLYQETQYF
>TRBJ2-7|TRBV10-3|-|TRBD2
TGTGCCATCGGAGCGGGAGGTACTTACGAGCAGTACTTC
CAIGAGGTYEQYF
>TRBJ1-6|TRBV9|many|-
TGTGCCAGCAGCGTAGCCGCCACAAATTCACCCCTCCACTTT
CASSVAATNSPLHF
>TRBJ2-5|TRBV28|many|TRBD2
TGTGCCAGCCGGCGGACTAGCGGGAGAGGGGGGCAAGAGACCCAGTACTTC
CASRRTSGRGGQETQYF
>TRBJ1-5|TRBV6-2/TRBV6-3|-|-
TGTGCCGGCAGCCTGGGCTATGCCAATCAGCCCCAGCATTTT
CAGSLGYANQPQHF
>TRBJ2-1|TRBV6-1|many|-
TGTGCCAGCAGTGAAGCGAAACAGGTACCCCACAATGAGCAGTTCTTC
CASSEAKQVPHNEQFF
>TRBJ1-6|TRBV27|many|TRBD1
TGTGCCAGCAGTTTATCACAGGGGGGTGGTTCACCCCTCCACTTT
CASSLSQGGGSPLHF
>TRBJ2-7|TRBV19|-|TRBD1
TGTGCCAGTAGTACTACCGGACAGGCAACCTACGAGCAGTACTTC
CASSTTGQATYEQYF
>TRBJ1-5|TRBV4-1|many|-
TGCGCCAGCAGCCAAGTGGCAGGCGCCCTTTATCAGCCCCAGCATTTT
CASSQVAGALYQPQHF
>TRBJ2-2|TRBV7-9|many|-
TGTGCGCGAGGAGGGCCTCCCACCGGGGAGCTGTTTTTT
CARGGPPTGELFF